This T cell receptor (beta chain) was found in a study of siplizumab effects on memory and regulatory T cells. Assays were performed on about 97,000 TCR templates per sample. Repertoires were generated with immunoSEQ multiplex PCR, while TCRdb's copy carries only in-frame clones and drops some. The sample holds roughly 68,000 clones, less than 90% seen once. About this clone itself: The antigen is undetermined.

CDR3 length equals 14 residues. Germline CDR1 reads MNHEY; CDR2 reads SMNVEV (reference sequence). V lost 4 bases and J lost 10, with 17 bases in between. Overall study findings and caveats: Assignment of a naive or memory phenotype failed for roughly 75-97% of the proliferating CD4+ or CD8+ clones. Siplizumab cultures yielded proliferating Tregs whose suppressive function was not confirmed.

The study took a few donor pairs, and their unstimulated naive, memory, effector memory and TEMRA subsets were sequenced. This chain connects TRBV27 to TRBJ2-1, with D tentatively TRBD1 (6 bases). Sample: memory CD4+ T cells sorted from blood. This clonotype was obtained from a human donor in good health. This CDR3 reads CASSSTLQGREQFF. The DNA of the CDR3 is TGTGCCAGCAGTTCCACCCTACAGGGTCGAGAGCAGTTCTTC.